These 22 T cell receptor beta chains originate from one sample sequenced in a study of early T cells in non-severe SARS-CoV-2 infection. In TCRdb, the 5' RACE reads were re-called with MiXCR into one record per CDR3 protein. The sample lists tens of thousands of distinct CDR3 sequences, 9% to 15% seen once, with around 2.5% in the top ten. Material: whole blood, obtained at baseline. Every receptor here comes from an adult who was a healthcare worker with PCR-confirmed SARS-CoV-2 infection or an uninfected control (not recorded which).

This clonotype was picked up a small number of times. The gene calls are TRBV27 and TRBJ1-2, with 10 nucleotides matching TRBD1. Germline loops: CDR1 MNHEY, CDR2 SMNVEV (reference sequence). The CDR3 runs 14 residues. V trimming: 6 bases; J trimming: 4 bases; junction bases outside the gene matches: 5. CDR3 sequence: CASRGQGRAYGYTF. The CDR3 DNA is TGTGCCAGCAGGGGACAGGGGAGGGCCTATGGCTACACCTTC.

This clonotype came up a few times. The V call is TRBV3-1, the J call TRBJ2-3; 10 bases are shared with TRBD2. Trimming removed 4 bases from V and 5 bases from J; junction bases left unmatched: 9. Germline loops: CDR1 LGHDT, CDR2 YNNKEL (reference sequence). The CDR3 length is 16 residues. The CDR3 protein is CASSRRLAGVGDTQYF. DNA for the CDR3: TGTGCCAGCAGCCGACGACTAGCGGGCGTGGGAGATACGCAGTATTTT.

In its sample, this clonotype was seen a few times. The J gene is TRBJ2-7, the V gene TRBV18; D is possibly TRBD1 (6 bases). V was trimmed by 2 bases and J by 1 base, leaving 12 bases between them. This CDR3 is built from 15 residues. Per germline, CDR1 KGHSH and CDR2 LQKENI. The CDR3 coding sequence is TGTGCCAGCTCACCAGCAGTCACAGGGTCCTACGAGCAGTACTTC. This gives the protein CASSPAVTGSYEQYF.

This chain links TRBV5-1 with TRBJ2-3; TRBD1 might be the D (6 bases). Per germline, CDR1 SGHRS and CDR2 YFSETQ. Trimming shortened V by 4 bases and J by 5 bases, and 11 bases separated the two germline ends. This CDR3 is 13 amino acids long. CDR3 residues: CASSQGTGDTQYF. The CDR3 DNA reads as TGCGCCAGCAGCCAGGGGACGGGAGATACGCAGTATTTT.

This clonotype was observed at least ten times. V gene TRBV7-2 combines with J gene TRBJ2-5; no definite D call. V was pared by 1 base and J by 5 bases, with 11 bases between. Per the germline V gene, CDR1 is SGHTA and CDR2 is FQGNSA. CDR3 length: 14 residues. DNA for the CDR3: TGTGCCAGCAGCTTAGGCGGCCCTGGGGAGACCCAGTACTTC. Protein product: CASSLGGPGETQYF.

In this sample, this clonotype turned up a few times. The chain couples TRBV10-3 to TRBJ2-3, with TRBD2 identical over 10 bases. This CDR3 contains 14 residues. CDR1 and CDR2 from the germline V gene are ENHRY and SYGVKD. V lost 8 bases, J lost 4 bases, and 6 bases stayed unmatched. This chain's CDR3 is CAIGLAGVPDTQYF. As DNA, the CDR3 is TGTGCCATCGGCCTAGCGGGAGTTCCAGATACGCAGTATTTT.

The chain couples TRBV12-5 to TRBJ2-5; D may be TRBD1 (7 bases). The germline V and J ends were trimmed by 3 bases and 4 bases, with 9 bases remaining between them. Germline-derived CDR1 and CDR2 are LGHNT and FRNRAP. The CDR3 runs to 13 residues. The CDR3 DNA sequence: TGTGCTAGTGGTTTCCAGGGGGGAGAGACCCAGTACTTC. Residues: CASGFQGGETQYF.

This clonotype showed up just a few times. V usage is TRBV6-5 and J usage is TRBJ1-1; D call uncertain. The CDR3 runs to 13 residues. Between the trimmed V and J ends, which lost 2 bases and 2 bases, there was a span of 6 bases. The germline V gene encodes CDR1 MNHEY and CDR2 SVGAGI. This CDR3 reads CASSYELNTEAFF. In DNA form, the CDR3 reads TGTGCCAGCAGTTACGAGTTAAACACTGAAGCTTTCTTT.

The CDR3 here is CSARDGGSYEQYF. The CDR3 bases are TGCAGTGCTAGAGACGGGGGATCCTACGAGCAGTACTTC. This rearrangement joins TRBV20-1 to TRBJ2-7, with D perhaps TRBD2 (6 bases). Germline V gene lookup returns CDR1 DFQATT and CDR2 SNEGSKA (reference sequence). V was shortened by 0 bases and J by 1 base, with 7 bases between the two germline ends. This CDR3 has 13 amino acids.

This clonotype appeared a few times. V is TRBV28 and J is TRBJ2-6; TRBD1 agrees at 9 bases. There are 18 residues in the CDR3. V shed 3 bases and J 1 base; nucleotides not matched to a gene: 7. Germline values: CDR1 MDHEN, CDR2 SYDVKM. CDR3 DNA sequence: TGTGCCAGCAGTTTTTTGGGGACAGGGAGTTCTGGGGCCAACGTCCTGACTTTC. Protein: CASSFLGTGSSGANVLTF.

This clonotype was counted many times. CDR3 in DNA: TGTGCCAGCAGCTTGGAGCGACAGCGCACAGATACGCAGTATTTT. It is translated as CASSLERQRTDTQYF. The chain uses TRBV5-4 and TRBJ2-3; maybe TRBD1 (5 bases). Trimming stripped 0 bases from V and 1 base from J, with 9 bases between. The CDR3 is 15 residues long. CDR1 is SGHNT and CDR2 is YYREEE in the germline V gene (reference sequence).

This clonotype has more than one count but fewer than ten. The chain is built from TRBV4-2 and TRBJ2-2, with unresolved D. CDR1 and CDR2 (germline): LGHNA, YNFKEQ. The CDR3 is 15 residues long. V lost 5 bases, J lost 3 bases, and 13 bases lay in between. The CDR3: CASSSNLDDTGELFF. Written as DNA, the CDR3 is TGTGCCAGCAGCTCCAACCTGGATGACACCGGGGAGCTGTTTTTT.

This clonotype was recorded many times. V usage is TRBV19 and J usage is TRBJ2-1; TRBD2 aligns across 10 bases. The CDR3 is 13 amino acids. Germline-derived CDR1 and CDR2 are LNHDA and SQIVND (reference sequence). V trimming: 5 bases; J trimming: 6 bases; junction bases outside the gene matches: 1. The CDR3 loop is CASSGLAANEQFF. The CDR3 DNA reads TGTGCCAGTAGTGGACTAGCGGCCAATGAGCAGTTCTTC.

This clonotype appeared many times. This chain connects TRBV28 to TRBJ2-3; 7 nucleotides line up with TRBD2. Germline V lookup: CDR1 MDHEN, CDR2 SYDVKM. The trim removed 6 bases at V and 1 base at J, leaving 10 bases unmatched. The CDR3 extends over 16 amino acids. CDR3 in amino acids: CASRPPGTIGTDTQYF. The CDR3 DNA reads TGTGCCAGCAGGCCCCCCGGGACTATCGGCACAGATACGCAGTATTTT. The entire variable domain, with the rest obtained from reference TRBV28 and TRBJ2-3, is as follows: DVKVTQSSRYLVKRTGEKVFLECVQDMDHENMFWYRQDPGLGLRLIYFSYDVKMKEKGDIPEGYSVSREKKERFSLILESASTNQTSMYLCASRPPGTIGTDTQYFGPGTRLTVL.

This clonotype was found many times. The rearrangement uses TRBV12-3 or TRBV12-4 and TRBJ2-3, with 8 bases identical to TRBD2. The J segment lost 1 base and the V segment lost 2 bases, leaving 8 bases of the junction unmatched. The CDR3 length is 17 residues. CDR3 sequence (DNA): TGTGCCAGCAGTTTACTACGCGGACTAGCAGGCACAGATACGCAGTATTTT. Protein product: CASSLLRGLAGTDTQYF.

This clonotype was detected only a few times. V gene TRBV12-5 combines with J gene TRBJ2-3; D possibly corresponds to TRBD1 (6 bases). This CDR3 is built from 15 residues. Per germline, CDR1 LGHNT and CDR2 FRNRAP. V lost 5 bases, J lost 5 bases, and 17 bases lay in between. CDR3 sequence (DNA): TGTGCTAGTGGTCTCACAGGGTCACCGGGAGATACGCAGTATTTT. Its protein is CASGLTGSPGDTQYF.

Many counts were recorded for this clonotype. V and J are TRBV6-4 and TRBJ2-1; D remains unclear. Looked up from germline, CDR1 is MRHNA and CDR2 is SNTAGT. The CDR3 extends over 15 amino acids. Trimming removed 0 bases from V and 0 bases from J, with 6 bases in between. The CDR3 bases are TGTGCCAGCAGTGACTCGACGGGCTCCTACAATGAGCAGTTCTTC. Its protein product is CASSDSTGSYNEQFF.

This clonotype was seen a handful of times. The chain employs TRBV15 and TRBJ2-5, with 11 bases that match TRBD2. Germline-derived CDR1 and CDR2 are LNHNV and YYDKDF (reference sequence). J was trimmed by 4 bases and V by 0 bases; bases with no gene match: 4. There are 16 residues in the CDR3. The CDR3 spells CATSRDTSGSLETQYF. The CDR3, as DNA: TGTGCCACCAGCAGAGATACTAGCGGGAGTTTAGAGACCCAGTACTTC.

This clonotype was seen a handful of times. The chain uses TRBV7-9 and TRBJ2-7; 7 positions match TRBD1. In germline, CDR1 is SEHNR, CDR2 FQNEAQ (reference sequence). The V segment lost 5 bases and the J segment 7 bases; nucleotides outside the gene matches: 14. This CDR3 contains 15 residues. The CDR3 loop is CASSPGSQGVREQYF. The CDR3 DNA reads TGTGCCAGCAGCCCTGGCAGCCAGGGGGTGAGGGAGCAGTACTTC.

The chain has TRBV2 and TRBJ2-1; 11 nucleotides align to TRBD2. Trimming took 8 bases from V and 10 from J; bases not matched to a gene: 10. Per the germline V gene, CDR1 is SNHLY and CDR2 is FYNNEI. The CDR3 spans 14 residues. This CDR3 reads CASVGLAGGREQFF. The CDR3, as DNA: TGTGCCAGCGTAGGGCTAGCGGGAGGTCGCGAGCAGTTCTTC.

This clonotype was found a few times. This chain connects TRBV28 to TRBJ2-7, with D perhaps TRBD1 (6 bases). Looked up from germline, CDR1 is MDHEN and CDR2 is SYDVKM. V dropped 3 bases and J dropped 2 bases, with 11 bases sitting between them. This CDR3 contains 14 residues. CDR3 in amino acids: CASSFMQGTYEQYF. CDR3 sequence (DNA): TGTGCCAGCAGTTTCATGCAGGGGACCTACGAGCAGTACTTC. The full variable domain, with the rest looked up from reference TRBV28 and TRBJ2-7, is DVKVTQSSRYLVKRTGEKVFLECVQDMDHENMFWYRQDPGLGLRLIYFSYDVKMKEKGDIPEGYSVSREKKERFSLILESASTNQTSMYLCASSFMQGTYEQYFGPGTRLTVT.

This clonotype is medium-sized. CDR3 DNA sequence: TGTGCCAGCAGCGTAGTAGGTCCCCACGGGGCCTACGAGCAGTACTTC. Encoded protein: CASSVVGPHGAYEQYF. The V and J genes are TRBV9 and TRBJ2-7; D possibly corresponds to TRBD2 (5 bases). Germline-derived CDR1 and CDR2 are SGDLS and YYNGEE. V lost 0 bases and J lost 2, with 15 bases in between. CDR3 length: 16 residues.